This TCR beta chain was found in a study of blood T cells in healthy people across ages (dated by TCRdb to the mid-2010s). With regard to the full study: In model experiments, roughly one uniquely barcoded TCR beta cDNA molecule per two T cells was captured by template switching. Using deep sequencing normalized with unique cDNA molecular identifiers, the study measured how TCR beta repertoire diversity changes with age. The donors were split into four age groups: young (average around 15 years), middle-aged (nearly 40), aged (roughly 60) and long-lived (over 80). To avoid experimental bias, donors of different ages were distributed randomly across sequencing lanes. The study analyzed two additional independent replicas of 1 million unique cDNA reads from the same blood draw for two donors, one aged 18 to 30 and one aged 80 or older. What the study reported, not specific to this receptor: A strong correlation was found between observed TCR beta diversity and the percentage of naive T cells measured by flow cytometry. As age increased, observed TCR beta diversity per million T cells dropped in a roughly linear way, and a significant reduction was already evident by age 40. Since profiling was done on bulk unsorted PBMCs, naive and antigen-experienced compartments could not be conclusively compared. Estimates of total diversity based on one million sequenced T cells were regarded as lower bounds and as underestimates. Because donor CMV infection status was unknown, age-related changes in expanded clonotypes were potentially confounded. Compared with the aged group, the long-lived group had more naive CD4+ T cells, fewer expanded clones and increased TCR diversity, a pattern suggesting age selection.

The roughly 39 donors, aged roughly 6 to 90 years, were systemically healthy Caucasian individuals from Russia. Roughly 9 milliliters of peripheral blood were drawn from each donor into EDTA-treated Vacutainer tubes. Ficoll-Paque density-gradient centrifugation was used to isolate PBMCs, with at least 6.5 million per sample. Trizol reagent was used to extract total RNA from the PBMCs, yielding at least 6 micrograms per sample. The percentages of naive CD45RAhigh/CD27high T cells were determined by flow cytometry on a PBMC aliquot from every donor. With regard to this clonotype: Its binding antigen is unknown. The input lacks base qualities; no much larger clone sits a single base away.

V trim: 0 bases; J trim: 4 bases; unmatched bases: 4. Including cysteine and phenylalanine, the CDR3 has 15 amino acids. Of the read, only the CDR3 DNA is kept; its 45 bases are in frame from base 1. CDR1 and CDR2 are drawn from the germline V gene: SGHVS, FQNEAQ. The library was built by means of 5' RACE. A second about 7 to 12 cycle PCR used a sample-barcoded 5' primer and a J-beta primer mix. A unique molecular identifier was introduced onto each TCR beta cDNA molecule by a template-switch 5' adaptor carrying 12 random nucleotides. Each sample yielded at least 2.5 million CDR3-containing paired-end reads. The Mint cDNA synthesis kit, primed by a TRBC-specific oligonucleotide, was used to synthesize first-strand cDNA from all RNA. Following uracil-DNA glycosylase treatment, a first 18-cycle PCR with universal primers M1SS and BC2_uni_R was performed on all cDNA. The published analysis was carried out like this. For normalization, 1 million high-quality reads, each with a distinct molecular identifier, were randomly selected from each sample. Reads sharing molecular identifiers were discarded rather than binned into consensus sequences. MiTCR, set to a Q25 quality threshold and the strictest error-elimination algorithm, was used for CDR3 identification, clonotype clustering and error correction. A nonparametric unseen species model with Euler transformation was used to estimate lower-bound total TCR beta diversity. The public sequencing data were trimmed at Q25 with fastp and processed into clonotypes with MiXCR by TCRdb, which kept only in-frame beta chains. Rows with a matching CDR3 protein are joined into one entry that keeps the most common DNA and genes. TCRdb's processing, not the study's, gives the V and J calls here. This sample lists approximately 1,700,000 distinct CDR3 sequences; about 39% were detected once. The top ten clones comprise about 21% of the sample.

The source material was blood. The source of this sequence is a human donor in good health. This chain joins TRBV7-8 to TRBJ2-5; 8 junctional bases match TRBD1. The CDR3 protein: CASSLAGQGSETQYF. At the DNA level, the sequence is TGTGCCAGCAGCTTAGCCGGACAGGGATCAGAGACCCAGTACTTC.